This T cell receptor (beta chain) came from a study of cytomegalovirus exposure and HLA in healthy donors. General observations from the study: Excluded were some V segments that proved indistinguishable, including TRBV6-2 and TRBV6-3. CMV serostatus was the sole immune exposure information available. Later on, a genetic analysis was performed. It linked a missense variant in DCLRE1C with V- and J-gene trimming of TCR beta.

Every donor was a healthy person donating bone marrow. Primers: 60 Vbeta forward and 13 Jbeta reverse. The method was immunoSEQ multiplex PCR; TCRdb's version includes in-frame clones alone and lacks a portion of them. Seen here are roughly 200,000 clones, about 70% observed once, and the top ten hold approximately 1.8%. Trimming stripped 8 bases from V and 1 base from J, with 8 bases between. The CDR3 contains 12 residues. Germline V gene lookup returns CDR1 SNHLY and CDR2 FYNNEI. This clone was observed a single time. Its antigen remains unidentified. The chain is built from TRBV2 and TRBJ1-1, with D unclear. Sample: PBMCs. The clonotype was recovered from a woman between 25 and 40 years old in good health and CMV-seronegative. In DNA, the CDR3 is TGTGCCAGCGCTGTTAGGAACACTGAAGCTTTCTTT. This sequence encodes CASAVRNTEAFF.